This paragraph reports one T cell receptor beta chain. In the source study's methods: Amplifying reference gene primers gave estimates of nucleated cell counts. Using immunoSEQ multiplex PCR, the repertoire was profiled, and TCRdb retains in-frame clones only, with some absent. V and J calls plus clone size are reproduced from that table; the DNA served to infer D and trimming. The table has about 220,000 clones, over 75% seen once; the top ten hold roughly 3%. Those who participated ranged in age from about 18 to 89 years and resided in about two dozen US areas. The study assigned cohorts using participant-reported clinical history. These data come from a study of blood T cell repertoires in COVID-19. Germline CDR1 reads SGHNT; CDR2 reads YYREEE (reference sequence). This CDR3 region has 15 residues. Trimming shortened V by 4 bases and J by 8 bases, and 19 bases separated the two germline ends.

Sequenced sample: PBMCs or T cells enriched from blood (not recorded which). The chain couples TRBV5-4 to TRBJ2-1; no clear D. The sequence came from a woman younger than 35 in a cohort exposed to, infected with or recovered from COVID-19 (not recorded which). CDR3 amino acids: CASSGASASRDEQFF. The CDR3 DNA reads as TGTGCCAGCAGCGGAGCTAGTGCCTCTCGGGATGAGCAGTTCTTC.